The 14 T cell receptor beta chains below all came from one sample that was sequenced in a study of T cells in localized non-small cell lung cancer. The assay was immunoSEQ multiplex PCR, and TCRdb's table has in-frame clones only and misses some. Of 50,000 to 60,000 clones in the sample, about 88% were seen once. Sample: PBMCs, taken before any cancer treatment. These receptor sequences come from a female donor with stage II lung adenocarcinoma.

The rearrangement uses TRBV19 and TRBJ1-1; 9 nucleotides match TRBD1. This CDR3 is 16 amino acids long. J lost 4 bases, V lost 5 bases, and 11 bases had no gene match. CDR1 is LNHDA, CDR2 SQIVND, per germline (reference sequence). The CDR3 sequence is CASSEGTATGGTEAFF. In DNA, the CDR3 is TGTGCCAGTAGTGAGGGTACAGCGACAGGGGGCACTGAAGCTTTCTTT.

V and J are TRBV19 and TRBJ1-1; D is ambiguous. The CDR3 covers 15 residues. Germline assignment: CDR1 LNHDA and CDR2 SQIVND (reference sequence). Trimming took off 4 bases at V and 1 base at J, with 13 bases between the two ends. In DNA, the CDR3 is TGTGCCAGTAGTACCTATCCGGTCTGGAACACTGAAGCTTTCTTT. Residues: CASSTYPVWNTEAFF.

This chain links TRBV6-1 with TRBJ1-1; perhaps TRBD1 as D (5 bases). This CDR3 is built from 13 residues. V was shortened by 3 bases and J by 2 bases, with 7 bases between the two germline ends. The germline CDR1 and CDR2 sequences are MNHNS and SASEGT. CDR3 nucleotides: TGTGCCAGCAGTGAGACAGCAAACACTGAAGCTTTCTTT. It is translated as CASSETANTEAFF.

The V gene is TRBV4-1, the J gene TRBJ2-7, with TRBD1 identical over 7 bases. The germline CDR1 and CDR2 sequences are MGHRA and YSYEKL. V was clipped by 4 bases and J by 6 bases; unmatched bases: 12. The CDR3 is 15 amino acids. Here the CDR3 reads CASSPLPGQIREQYF. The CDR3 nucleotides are TGCGCCAGCAGCCCATTACCGGGACAGATCCGCGAGCAGTACTTC.

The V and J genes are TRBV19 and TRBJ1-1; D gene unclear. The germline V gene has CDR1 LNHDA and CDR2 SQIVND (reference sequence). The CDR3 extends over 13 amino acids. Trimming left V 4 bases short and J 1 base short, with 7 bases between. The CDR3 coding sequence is TGTGCCAGTAGTAGCACCTCGAACACTGAAGCTTTCTTT. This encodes CASSSTSNTEAFF.

In DNA form, the CDR3 reads TGTGCCAGCAGTGACGGGACAGGGGGCAAAGAGCAGTACTTC. It is translated as CASSDGTGGKEQYF. The chain joins TRBV6-5 to TRBJ2-7; TRBD1 agrees at 12 bases. CDR1 MNHEY and CDR2 SVGAGI come from the germline V gene. The CDR3 runs to 14 residues. V lost 5 bases to trimming and J lost 7 bases; unmatched junction nucleotides: 6.

The chain's CDR3 is CASSIAVGGSGELFF. The CDR3 region has the DNA TGTGCCAGCAGCATAGCGGTAGGGGGCTCCGGGGAGCTGTTTTTT. V gene TRBV6-5 combines with J gene TRBJ2-2; possible D gene TRBD1, 7 bases. The CDR3 contains 15 residues. Deletions cut 6 bases from V and 6 bases from J, with 17 bases between. Per the germline V gene, CDR1 is MNHEY and CDR2 is SVGAGI.

CDR3 DNA: TGCGCCAGCAGCTTTGAGGGGAGTTACGAGCAGTACTTC. Protein sequence: CASSFEGSYEQYF. The V and J genes are TRBV5-1 and TRBJ2-7; D tentatively fits TRBD1 or TRBD2 (5 bases each). This CDR3 contains 13 residues. The germline V gene has CDR1 SGHRS and CDR2 YFSETQ. The germline V and J ends were trimmed by 2 bases and 4 bases, with 10 bases remaining between them.

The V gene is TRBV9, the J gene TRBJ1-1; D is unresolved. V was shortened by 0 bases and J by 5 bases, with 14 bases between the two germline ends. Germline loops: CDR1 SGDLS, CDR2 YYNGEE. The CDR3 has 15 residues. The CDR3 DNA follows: TGTGCCAGCAGCGTAGAAAGCTCAACGGGGACTGAAGCTTTCTTT. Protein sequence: CASSVESSTGTEAFF.

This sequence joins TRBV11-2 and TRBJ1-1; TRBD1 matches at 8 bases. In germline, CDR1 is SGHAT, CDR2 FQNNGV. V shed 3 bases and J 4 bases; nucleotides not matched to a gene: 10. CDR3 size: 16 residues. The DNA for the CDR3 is TGTGCCAGCAGCTTCGCACATACAGGGGGTATCACTGAAGCTTTCTTT. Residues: CASSFAHTGGITEAFF.

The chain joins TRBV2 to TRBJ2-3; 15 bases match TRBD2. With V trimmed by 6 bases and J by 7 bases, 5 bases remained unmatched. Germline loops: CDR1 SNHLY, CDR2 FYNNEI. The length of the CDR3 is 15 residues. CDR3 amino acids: CASRGGTSGGYTQYF. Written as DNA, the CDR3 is TGTGCCAGCAGAGGCGGGACTAGCGGGGGGTATACGCAGTATTTT.

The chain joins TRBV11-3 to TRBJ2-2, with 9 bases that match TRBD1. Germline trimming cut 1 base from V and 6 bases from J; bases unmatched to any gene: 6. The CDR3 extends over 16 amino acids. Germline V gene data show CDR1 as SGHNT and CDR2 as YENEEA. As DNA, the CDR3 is TGTGCCAGCAGCTTAGCCGGGACAGGGTCGGCCGGGGAGCTGTTTTTT. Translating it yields CASSLAGTGSAGELFF.

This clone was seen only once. CDR3 DNA: TGCGCCAGCAGTGACTTGTCAATGGGAAATCAGCCCCAGCATTTT. Translating gives CASSDLSMGNQPQHF. The rearrangement uses TRBV10-2 and TRBJ1-5; D call uncertain. Trimming left V 3 bases short and J 4 bases short, with 13 bases between. There are 15 residues in the CDR3. Germline V gene sequence: CDR1 WSHSY, CDR2 SAAADI.

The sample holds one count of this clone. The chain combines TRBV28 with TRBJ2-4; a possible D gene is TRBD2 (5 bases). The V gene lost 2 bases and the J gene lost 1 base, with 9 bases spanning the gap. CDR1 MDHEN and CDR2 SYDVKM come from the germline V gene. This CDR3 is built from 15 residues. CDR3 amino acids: CASSLGGPAKNIQYF. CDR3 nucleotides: TGTGCCAGCAGTTTAGGAGGTCCGGCCAAAAACATTCAGTACTTC.